The text below deals with one T cell receptor beta chain. The target antigen is unknown. The sort gate was single viable CD3+CD4+CD8-CD45RO+ cells for memory CD4+ T cells. The entry originates in a study of memory CD4+ T cells and cytomegalovirus serostatus. General study results and limits: Median bootstrapped AUC for CMV status was roughly 0.95 originally, less than 0.92 US-trained.

This CDR3 region has 15 residues. Trimming took off 6 bases at V and 2 bases at J, with 14 bases between the two ends. Germline V gene sequence: CDR1 KGHSH, CDR2 LQKENI. Assay used: immunoSEQ multiplex PCR; TCRdb lists only in-frame clones, some missing. The repertoire has under 50,000 clones, roughly 80% of them found once; the top ten carry approximately 0.85%. The V call is TRBV18, the J call TRBJ2-1; perhaps TRBD1 as D (6 bases). The source is an adult in good health and CMV-seronegative. Sequencing input: memory CD4+ T cells from blood. The CDR3: CASSPGTQTYNEQFF. In nucleotides, the CDR3 is TGTGCCAGCTCGCCCGGGACACAAACCTACAATGAGCAGTTCTTC.